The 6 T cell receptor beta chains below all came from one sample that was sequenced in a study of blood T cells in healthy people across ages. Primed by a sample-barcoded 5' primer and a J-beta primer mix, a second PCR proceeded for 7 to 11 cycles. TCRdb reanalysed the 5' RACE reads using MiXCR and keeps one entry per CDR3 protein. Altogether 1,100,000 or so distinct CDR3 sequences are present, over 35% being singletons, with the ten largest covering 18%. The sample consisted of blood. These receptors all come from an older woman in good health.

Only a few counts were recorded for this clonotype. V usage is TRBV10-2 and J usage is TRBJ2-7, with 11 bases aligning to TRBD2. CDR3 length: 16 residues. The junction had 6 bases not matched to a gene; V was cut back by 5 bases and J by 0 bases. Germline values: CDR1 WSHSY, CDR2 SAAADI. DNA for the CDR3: TGCGCCAGCAGTTTTAGCGGGAGGGCCAGCTCCTACGAGCAGTACTTC. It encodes CASSFSGRASSYEQYF.

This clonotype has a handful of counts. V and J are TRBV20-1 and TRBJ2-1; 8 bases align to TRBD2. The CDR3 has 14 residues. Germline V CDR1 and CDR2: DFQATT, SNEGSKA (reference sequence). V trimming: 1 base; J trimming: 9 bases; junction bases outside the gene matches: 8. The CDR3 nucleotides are TGCAGTGCTAGAGGACTAGCGAAAGAATGTGAGCAGTTCTTC. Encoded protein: CSARGLAKECEQFF.

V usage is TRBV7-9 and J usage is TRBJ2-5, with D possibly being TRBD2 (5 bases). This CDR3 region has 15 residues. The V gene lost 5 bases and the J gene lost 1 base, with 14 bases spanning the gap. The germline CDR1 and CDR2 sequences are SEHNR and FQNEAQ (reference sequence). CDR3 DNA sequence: TGTGCCAGCAGCCGTGAGGGAGATATCCAAGAGACCCAGTACTTC. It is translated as CASSREGDIQETQYF.

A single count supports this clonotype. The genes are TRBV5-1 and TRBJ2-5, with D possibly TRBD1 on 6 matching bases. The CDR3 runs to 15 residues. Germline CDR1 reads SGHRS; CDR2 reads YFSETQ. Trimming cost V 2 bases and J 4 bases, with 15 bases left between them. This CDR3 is CASSLNTGSGETQYF. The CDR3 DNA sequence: TGCGCCAGCAGCTTAAATACAGGGTCAGGAGAGACCCAGTACTTC.

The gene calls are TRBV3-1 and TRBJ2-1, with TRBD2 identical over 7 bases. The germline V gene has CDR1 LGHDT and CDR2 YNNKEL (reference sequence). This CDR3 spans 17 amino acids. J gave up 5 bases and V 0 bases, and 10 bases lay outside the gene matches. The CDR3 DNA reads TGTGCCAGCAGCCAAGATTTAGCCCTAGCGGATGACAATGAGCAGTTCTTC. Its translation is CASSQDLALADDNEQFF.

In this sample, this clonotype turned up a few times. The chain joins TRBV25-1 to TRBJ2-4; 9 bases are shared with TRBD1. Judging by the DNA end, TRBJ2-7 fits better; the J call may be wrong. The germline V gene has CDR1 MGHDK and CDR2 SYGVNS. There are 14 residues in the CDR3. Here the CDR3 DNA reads TGTGCCAGCACCTCCGGGACAGGGTTGCGCGAGCAGTACTTC. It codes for CASTSGTGLREQYF.